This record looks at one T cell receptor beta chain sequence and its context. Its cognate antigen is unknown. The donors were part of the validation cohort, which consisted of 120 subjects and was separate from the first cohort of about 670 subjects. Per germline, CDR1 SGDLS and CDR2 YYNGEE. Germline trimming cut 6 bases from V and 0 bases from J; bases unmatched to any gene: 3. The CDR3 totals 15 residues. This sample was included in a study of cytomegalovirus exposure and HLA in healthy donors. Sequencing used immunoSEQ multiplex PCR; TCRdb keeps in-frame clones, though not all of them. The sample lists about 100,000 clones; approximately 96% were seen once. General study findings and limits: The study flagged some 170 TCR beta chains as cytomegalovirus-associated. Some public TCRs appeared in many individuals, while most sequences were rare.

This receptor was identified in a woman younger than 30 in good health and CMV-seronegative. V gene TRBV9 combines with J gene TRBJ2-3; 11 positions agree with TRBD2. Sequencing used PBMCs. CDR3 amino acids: CASTTSGGSTDTQYF. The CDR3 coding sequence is TGTGCCAGCACCACTAGCGGGGGAAGCACAGATACGCAGTATTTT.